This TCR beta chain was recovered during a study of cytomegalovirus exposure and HLA in healthy donors. About the study: Unique TCR beta sequences numbering 120 million or so came from approximately 180 million T cells in an earlier analysis.

Study-wide results and limits: Previous analysis showed most TCR beta V segments were productive about 90% or about 30% of the time. Most of the CMV-associated TCR beta chains (in a later analysis) appeared to be HLA-restricted.

This clone was observed a few times. Its target is not known. Trimming at V came to 3 bases and at J to 3 bases, leaving 6 bases not matched to a gene. The CDR3 length is 15 residues. Germline lookup yields CDR1 SEHNR and CDR2 FQNEAQ (reference sequence). Healthy bone marrow donors made up the donors. With 60 Vbeta and 13 Jbeta primers, the PCR was carried out. The protocol was immunoSEQ multiplex PCR, while the TCRdb copy is restricted to in-frame clones and leaves out a portion. The sample consists of 120,000 to 150,000 clones, around a tenth of them appearing once. The chain combines TRBV7-9 with TRBJ1-2, with 8 bases lining up with TRBD1. The sequencing sample was made of PBMCs. The receptor was isolated from a male donor in good health and CMV-seronegative. CDR3 in amino acids: CASSFGAGGDYGYTF. CDR3 nucleotide sequence: TGTGCCAGCAGCTTTGGGGCAGGGGGCGACTATGGCTACACCTTC.